A selection of T cell receptor beta chains follows, all from one sample in a study of spatial heterogeneity in lung cancer. TCRdb recomputed calls from the 5' RACE reads with MiXCR, one row per CDR3 protein. The data contain 450 or so distinct CDR3 sequences, about 9% of them singletons. The sample consisted of normal lung tissue next to the tumor, taken at surgery. These receptors all stem from a female donor with early-stage non-small cell lung cancer. CDR3s include the opening cysteine and the closing phenylalanine or tryptophan. The D gene is left open where the match is weak. Rows give clone size only sometimes, using once, few, many, or a class for an expanded clone.

D gene,V gene,clone size,J gene,CDR3 protein,CDR3 DNA
-,TRBV29-1,hyperexpanded,TRBJ1-1,CSVDVTEAFF,TGCAGCGTTGATGTCACTGAAGCTTTCTTT
-,TRBV7-2,large,TRBJ1-5,CASSSSSPGSNQPQHF,TGTGCCAGCAGCTCCTCATCCCCAGGGAGCAATCAGCCCCAGCATTTT
-,TRBV19,-,TRBJ2-1,CASSIGPDTYNEQFF,TGTGCCAGTAGTATAGGCCCCGACACCTACAATGAGCAGTTCTTC
-,TRBV7-9,once,TRBJ2-2,CASSSWVFTGELFF,TGTGCCAGCAGCTCGTGGGTGTTCACCGGGGAGCTGTTTTTT
TRBD2,TRBV5-6,medium-sized,TRBJ2-4,CASSGLTTSAENIQYF,TGTGCCAGCAGCGGGTTAACCACTAGCGCAGAAAACATTCAGTACTTC
TRBD2,TRBV20-1,large,TRBJ2-1,CSPSQAGDHEQFF,TGCAGTCCCAGTCAAGCGGGAGACCATGAGCAGTTCTTC
-,TRBV9,large,TRBJ1-1,CASSVIGADTEAFF,TGTGCCAGCAGCGTAATTGGAGCGGACACTGAAGCTTTCTTT
TRBD1,TRBV20-1,-,TRBJ2-7,CSARPKWTGVTYEQYF,TGCAGTGCTAGGCCAAAGTGGACAGGAGTCACCTACGAGCAGTACTTC
TRBD1,TRBV2,large,TRBJ2-3,CASSPQGTDTQYF,TGTGCCAGCAGTCCACAGGGGACAGATACGCAGTATTTT
TRBD2,TRBV11-2,medium-sized,TRBJ2-3,CASSLDGAGADTQYF,TGTGCCAGCAGCTTAGATGGTGCGGGGGCAGATACGCAGTATTTT
TRBD1,TRBV27,medium-sized,TRBJ1-5,CASRGTGNQPQHF,TGTGCCAGCAGAGGGACAGGCAATCAGCCCCAGCATTTT
-,TRBV5-6,large,TRBJ1-2,CASSLTGRPNYGYTF,TGTGCCAGCAGCTTGACAGGGAGGCCTAACTATGGCTACACCTTC
TRBD1,TRBV11-2,-,TRBJ2-7,CASSLGGTGVHYEQYF,TGTGCCAGCAGCTTAGGAGGGACAGGGGTTCACTACGAGCAGTACTTC
-,TRBV29-1,medium-sized,TRBJ2-3,CSVGEGTDTQYF,TGCAGCGTTGGAGAGGGGACAGATACGCAGTATTTT
-,TRBV30,medium-sized,TRBJ2-3,CAWDRGGRDTQYF,TGTGCCTGGGACAGAGGGGGACGGGATACGCAGTATTTT
-,TRBV30,hyperexpanded,TRBJ1-1,CASRGRDNTEAFF,TGTGCCTCCCGTGGCCGGGACAACACTGAAGCTTTCTTT
-,TRBV3-1,medium-sized,TRBJ2-5,CASSHLGETQYF,TGTGCCAGCAGCCATCTGGGGGAGACCCAGTACTTC
-,TRBV3-1,hyperexpanded,TRBJ2-1,CASSRSGESNEQFF,TGTGCCAGCAGCCGCTCTGGTGAATCCAATGAGCAGTTCTTC